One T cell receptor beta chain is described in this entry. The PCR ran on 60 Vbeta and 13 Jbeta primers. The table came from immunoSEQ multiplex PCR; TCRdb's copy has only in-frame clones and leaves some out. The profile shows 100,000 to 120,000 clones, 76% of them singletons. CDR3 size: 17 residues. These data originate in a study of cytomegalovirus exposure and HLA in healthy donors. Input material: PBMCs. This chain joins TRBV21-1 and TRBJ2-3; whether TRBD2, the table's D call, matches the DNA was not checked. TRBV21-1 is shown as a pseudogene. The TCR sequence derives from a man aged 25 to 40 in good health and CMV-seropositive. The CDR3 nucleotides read TGTGCCAGCAGCAAAGTAGGAAGGAGACTCTGGTCGGATACGCAGTATTTT. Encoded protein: CASSKVGRRLWSDTQYF.